Below, 14 T cell receptor beta chains from the same sample are listed, as sequenced in a study of T cells after yellow fever vaccination. Each CDR3 protein is one row after TCRdb ran MiXCR on the 5' RACE reads. The repertoire consists of tens of thousands of distinct CDR3 sequences, with over 9.5% occurring once and the leading ten covering around 10%. The material was PBMCs, either bulk or a sorted T-cell subset (CD4+, CD8+, memory, or dextramer-sorted; not recorded which), obtained less than 16 days after the first yellow fever vaccination. These receptors came from a man aged 18 to 29 who received the YFV17D yellow fever vaccine.

This clonotype has a count of ten or more. The genes are TRBV4-3 and TRBJ2-1; 8 bases align to TRBD1. The CDR3 length is 15 residues. The junction had 9 bases not matched to a gene; V was cut back by 1 base and J by 10 bases. Germline CDR1 and CDR2: LGHNA and YSLEER. CDR3 loop: CASSQGYRGFGEQFF. Here the CDR3 DNA reads TGCGCCAGCAGCCAAGGATACAGGGGGTTCGGGGAGCAGTTCTTC.

As concerns this clonotype: A much larger clone lies one base from this, so it may be a read error. The chain is built from TRBV3-1 and TRBJ1-5; no clear D. CDR1 is LGHDT, CDR2 YNNKEL, per germline (reference sequence). The CDR3 consists of 13 residues. The DNA of the CDR3 is TGTGCCAGCAGCCTAAAGTGGAATCATCCCCAGCATTTT. It encodes CASSLKWNHPQHF. The entire variable domain, with the rest obtained from reference TRBV3-1 and TRBJ1-5, is as follows: DTAVSQTPKYLVTQMGNDKSIKCEQNLGHDTMYWYKQDSKKFLKIMFSYNNKELIINETVPNRFSPKSPDKAHLNLHINSLELGDSAVYFCASSLKWNHPQHFGDGTRLSIL.

Only a few counts were recorded for this clonotype. Since a much larger clone is just one base distant, this may be a read error. V gene TRBV6-1 combines with J gene TRBJ2-2, with 7 bases lining up with TRBD2. CDR1 is MNHNS and CDR2 is SASEGT in the germline V gene. This CDR3 contains 15 residues. The CDR3 nucleotides are TGTGCCAGCAGTGAAGAACTAGCGAACACCGTGGAGCTGTTTTTT. It specifies CASSEELANTVELFF.

In this sample, this clonotype turned up many times. The gene calls are TRBV20-1 and TRBJ2-1, with 7 bases identical to TRBD2. This CDR3 comprises 14 residues. Germline CDR1 DFQATT, CDR2 SNEGSKA (reference sequence). The trim removed 6 bases at V and 4 bases at J, leaving 9 bases unmatched. The CDR3 sequence: CSAASRGYYNEQFF. The DNA of the CDR3 is TGCAGTGCCGCTTCGCGGGGGTATTACAATGAGCAGTTCTTC.

This clonotype has at least ten counts. The chain joins TRBV5-1 to TRBJ2-7; perhaps D is TRBD1 or TRBD2 (5 bases each). V was trimmed by 0 bases and J by 3 bases, leaving 10 bases between them. Germline CDR1 is SGHRS and CDR2 is YFSETQ. CDR3 size: 14 residues. The CDR3 loop reads CASSLDGGGYEQYF. The CDR3 nucleotides are TGCGCCAGCAGCTTGGACGGTGGGGGCTACGAGCAGTACTTC.

Ten or more counts support this clonotype. The chain's CDR3 is CASSLWTGDAGELFF. The CDR3 bases are TGTGCCAGCAGCTTATGGACGGGGGACGCCGGGGAGCTGTTTTTT. The rearrangement links TRBV7-6 to TRBJ2-2; maybe TRBD2 (6 bases). CDR3 length equals 15 residues. Trimming cost V 2 bases and J 6 bases, with 13 bases left between them. Germline lookup yields CDR1 SGHVS and CDR2 FNYEAQ. The full variable domain, rest sourced from reference TRBV7-6 and TRBJ2-2, is GAGVSQSPRYKVTKRGQDVALRCDPISGHVSLYWYRQALGQGPEFLTYFNYEAQQDKSGLPNDRFSAERPEGSISTLTIQRTEQRDSAMYRCASSLWTGDAGELFFGEGSRLTVL.

This clonotype was seen ten or more times. This sequence joins TRBV7-9 and TRBJ1-6; D ambiguous. Germline CDR1 and CDR2: SEHNR and FQNEAQ (reference sequence). CDR3 size: 15 residues. Deletions cut 8 bases from V and 1 base from J, with 12 bases between. The CDR3 DNA is TGTGCCAGCCCCTCTCGAGCATCCTATAATTCACCCCTCCACTTT. This gives the protein CASPSRASYNSPLHF.

This clonotype was counted many times. V is TRBV18 and J is TRBJ1-1, with D hard to call. Germline values: CDR1 KGHSH, CDR2 LQKENI. V lost 6 bases to trimming and J lost 0 bases, with 8 bases between them. This CDR3 spans 13 amino acids. The CDR3 bases are TGTGCCAGCTCCCTCGACCTGAACACTGAAGCTTTCTTT. Protein product: CASSLDLNTEAFF.

This clonotype was seen repeatedly, ten times or more. The V and J genes are TRBV7-6 and TRBJ2-7; D is possibly TRBD2 (5 bases). This CDR3 spans 12 amino acids. Germline V gene lookup returns CDR1 SGHVS and CDR2 FNYEAQ. Trimming shortened V by 4 bases and J by 3 bases, and 7 bases separated the two germline ends. DNA of the CDR3: TGTGCCAGCAGCTCGGCGGGCTACGAGCAGTACTTC. Its translation: CASSSAGYEQYF.

This clonotype appeared many times. The J gene is TRBJ2-1, the V gene TRBV24-1, with TRBD2 matching 8 bases. V was clipped by 2 bases and J by 0 bases; unmatched bases: 5. The CDR3 is made up of 17 amino acids. Looked up from germline, CDR1 is KGHDR and CDR2 is SFDVKD. The CDR3 spells CATSDSGAGASYNEQFF. The CDR3 region has the DNA TGTGCCACCAGTGATTCTGGAGCGGGGGCCTCCTACAATGAGCAGTTCTTC.

In its sample, this clonotype was seen many times. DNA for the CDR3: TGTGCCAGCAGTGGAGGGGGGCAGTGGATTAATAGCAATCAGCCCCAGCATTTT. Amino acid sequence: CASSGGGQWINSNQPQHF. This chain connects TRBV6-1 to TRBJ1-5; TRBD1 might be the D (6 bases). The CDR3 runs to 18 residues. V was shortened by 4 bases and J by 0 bases, with 19 bases between the two germline ends. CDR1 is MNHNS, CDR2 SASEGT, per germline.

This clonotype has a count of ten or more. J is TRBJ1-4 and V is TRBV5-1, with 8 nucleotides matching TRBD1. The trim removed 4 bases at V and 7 bases at J, leaving 6 bases unmatched. Looked up from germline, CDR1 is SGHRS and CDR2 is YFSETQ. This CDR3 has 14 residues. CDR3 residues: CASSGGQVPEKLFF. The CDR3 bases are TGCGCCAGCAGCGGGGGACAGGTCCCTGAAAAACTGTTTTTT.

At least ten counts were recorded for this clonotype. The V and J genes are TRBV18 and TRBJ1-1; the match to TRBD1 covers 8 bases. Germline CDR1 is KGHSH and CDR2 is LQKENI. V trimming: 0 bases; J trimming: 10 bases; junction bases outside the gene matches: 13. The CDR3 is made up of 16 amino acids. CDR3 nucleotide sequence: TGTGCCAGCTCACCACCGGGTACATGGCAGGGGGCGAGAGCTTTCTTT. This translates into CASSPPGTWQGARAFF.

This clonotype has a count of ten or more. The chain has TRBV5-1 and TRBJ2-3; 10 bases line up with TRBD1. The CDR3 consists of 15 residues. Per germline, CDR1 SGHRS and CDR2 YFSETQ. After removal of 4 bases from V and 2 bases from J, the junction contained 4 bases not matched to a gene. This CDR3 is CASSTGTGVTDTQYF. The CDR3, as DNA: TGCGCCAGCAGCACCGGGACAGGGGTCACAGATACGCAGTATTTT.